This is a list of T cell receptor beta chains from one sample in a study of cytotoxic CD8 clonotypes in ibrutinib-treated CLL. Libraries were prepared by immunoSEQ multiplex PCR; TCRdb keeps only in-frame clonotypes and omits some of them. This sample has 140,000 or so clones, with approximately 80% found just once. The sequencing used PBMCs, collected after 12 months of ibrutinib treatment. The source of these receptors is a human donor with chronic lymphocytic leukemia. Each CDR3 is given with its conserved first and last residue. D genes are given only for firm matches. A row's size may be missing; if present it is once, few, many or a size class.

d_call: TRBD2; clone_size: once; v_call: TRBV28; j_call: TRBJ2-3; cdr3_aa: CAWTSPPADTQYF; cdr3_nt: TGTGCCTGGACTAGCCCACCCGCAGATACGCAGTATTTT
d_call: .; clone_size: .; v_call: TRBV9; j_call: TRBJ2-2; cdr3_aa: CASSVTVGLGELFF; cdr3_nt: TGTGCCAGCAGCGTAACAGTGGGCCTCGGGGAGCTGTTTTTT
d_call: .; clone_size: .; v_call: TRBV19; j_call: TRBJ1-5; cdr3_aa: CASSGTGYQPQHF; cdr3_nt: TGTGCCAGTAGTGGAACAGGGTATCAGCCCCAGCATTTT
d_call: .; clone_size: few; v_call: TRBV7-2; j_call: TRBJ2-5; cdr3_aa: CASSRGRGGPETQYF; cdr3_nt: TGTGCCAGCAGCCGGGGCAGGGGTGGACCAGAGACCCAGTACTTC
d_call: .; clone_size: .; v_call: TRBV6-6; j_call: TRBJ2-1; cdr3_aa: CASSYQGPANNEQFF; cdr3_nt: TGTGCCAGCAGTTACCAAGGGCCAGCTAACAATGAGCAGTTCTTC
d_call: .; clone_size: .; v_call: TRBV7-9; j_call: TRBJ1-4; cdr3_aa: CASSPTANEKLFF; cdr3_nt: TGTGCCAGCTCCCCTACTGCTAATGAAAAACTGTTTTTT
d_call: .; clone_size: .; v_call: TRBV19; j_call: TRBJ1-2; cdr3_aa: CASSAAQGRDNYGYTF; cdr3_nt: TGTGCCAGTAGTGCCGCACAGGGAAGGGATAACTATGGCTACACCTTC
d_call: TRBD1; clone_size: .; v_call: TRBV6-1; j_call: TRBJ2-3; cdr3_aa: CASSDLRDRGRDTQYF; cdr3_nt: TGTGCCAGCAGTGACCTCCGGGACAGGGGCCGAGATACGCAGTATTTT
d_call: .; clone_size: .; v_call: TRBV5-1; j_call: TRBJ2-7; cdr3_aa: CASSLASAAGSYEQYF; cdr3_nt: TGCGCCAGCAGCTTGGCCTCGGCGGCTGGATCCTACGAGCAGTACTTC
d_call: TRBD2; clone_size: once; v_call: TRBV25-1; j_call: TRBJ2-7; cdr3_aa: CASSESIAGVYEQYF; cdr3_nt: TGTGCCAGCAGTGAATCAATAGCGGGAGTCTACGAGCAGTACTTC
d_call: TRBD1; clone_size: .; v_call: TRBV6-1; j_call: TRBJ1-2; cdr3_aa: CASSLTGVGYTF; cdr3_nt: TGTGCCAGCAGCTTGACAGGGGTTGGCTACACCTTC
d_call: .; clone_size: .; v_call: TRBV11-2; j_call: TRBJ2-3; cdr3_aa: CASSLPTGDTQYF; cdr3_nt: TGTGCCAGCAGCTTACCTACCGGGGATACGCAGTATTTT
d_call: .; clone_size: few; v_call: TRBV7-9; j_call: TRBJ1-1; cdr3_aa: CASTLGGRENTEAFF; cdr3_nt: TGTGCCAGCACCCTAGGTGGCAGGGAGAACACTGAAGCTTTCTTT
d_call: TRBD2; clone_size: once; v_call: TRBV6-5; j_call: TRBJ2-7; cdr3_aa: CASRERRENRYEQYF; cdr3_nt: TGTGCCAGCAGGGAACGGCGGGAGAATCGCTACGAGCAGTACTTC
d_call: .; clone_size: .; v_call: TRBV7-8; j_call: TRBJ1-2; cdr3_aa: CASSLVFAGYTF; cdr3_nt: TGTGCCAGCAGCTTAGTCTTCGCTGGCTACACCTTC
d_call: .; clone_size: .; v_call: TRBV18; j_call: TRBJ2-6; cdr3_aa: CASSPFSAGNGANVLTF; cdr3_nt: TGTGCCAGCTCACCTTTCTCTGCGGGGAATGGGGCCAACGTCCTGACTTTC
d_call: .; clone_size: .; v_call: TRBV27; j_call: TRBJ1-1; cdr3_aa: CASSLSSMNTEAFF; cdr3_nt: TGTGCCAGCAGTTTATCTTCTATGAACACTGAAGCTTTCTTT
d_call: .; clone_size: .; v_call: TRBV30; j_call: TRBJ2-7; cdr3_aa: CAWMGSVYSYEQYF; cdr3_nt: TGTGCCTGGATGGGGTCAGTCTACTCCTACGAGCAGTACTTC
d_call: .; clone_size: .; v_call: TRBV7-2; j_call: TRBJ2-7; cdr3_aa: CASSLPESYEQYF; cdr3_nt: TGTGCCAGCAGCTTACCAGAGTCCTACGAGCAGTACTTC
d_call: .; clone_size: .; v_call: TRBV9; j_call: TRBJ2-3; cdr3_aa: CASSVGASSTDTQYF; cdr3_nt: TGTGCCAGCAGCGTAGGGGCTAGCAGCACAGATACGCAGTATTTT